These 17 T cell receptor beta chains originate from one sample sequenced in a study of glioma-infiltrating T cells after dendritic cell vaccination. Produced via immunoSEQ multiplex PCR; TCRdb's table is partial and in-frame only. The sample has about 92,000 clones, just over 85% seen once. This specimen was blood, taken before dendritic cell vaccination. Receptors were obtained from a human donor with glioblastoma.

The genes are TRBV14 and TRBJ1-1; 7 positions agree with TRBD1. V lost 0 bases and J lost 3; bases outside the gene matches: 10. This CDR3 has 17 amino acids. Germline V gives CDR1 SGHDN, CDR2 FVKESK. The DNA for the CDR3 is TGTGCCAGCAGCCAAGAGGCTAGGGGGCTGTTGGACACTGAAGCTTTCTTT. Amino acids: CASSQEARGLLDTEAFF.

The chain carries TRBV4-1 and TRBJ2-1, with a possible D match to TRBD2 (6 bases). CDR3 length: 14 residues. Germline CDR1 MGHRA, CDR2 YSYEKL. Trimming pared 1 base from V and 8 bases from J, leaving 12 bases between. CDR3 DNA sequence: TGCGCCAGCAGCCAAGTGCCAGGGAGGCATGAGCAGTTCTTC. The encoded protein is CASSQVPGRHEQFF.

V usage is TRBV19 and J usage is TRBJ2-7; the match to TRBD1 covers 9 bases. From germline, CDR1 is LNHDA and CDR2 SQIVND (reference sequence). CDR3 length: 14 residues. V shed 4 bases and J 3 bases; nucleotides not matched to a gene: 4. The CDR3 DNA reads TGTGCCAGTAGTACCGGGACAGGGAGCTACGAGCAGTACTTC. Translating it yields CASSTGTGSYEQYF.

The chain combines TRBV9 with TRBJ2-7; 7 positions match TRBD1. CDR1 SGDLS and CDR2 YYNGEE come from the germline V gene. With V trimmed by 3 bases and J by 2 bases, 23 bases remained unmatched. The CDR3 contains 20 residues. CDR3 coding DNA: TGTGCCAGCAGCGCAGATTACAGGGGTCATACAACGGTCACAACCTACGAGCAGTACTTC. Translating gives CASSADYRGHTTVTTYEQYF.

The chain couples TRBV30 to TRBJ2-5; possible D gene TRBD1, 5 bases. The CDR3 has 14 amino acids. The V gene lost 2 bases and the J gene lost 7 bases, with 17 bases spanning the gap. Germline lookup yields CDR1 GTSNPN and CDR2 SVGIG (reference sequence). CDR3 coding DNA: TGTGCCTGGAGTATAACAGGCCCCGTTCCGACCCAGTACTTC. Its protein is CAWSITGPVPTQYF.

The CDR3 nucleotides read TGTGCCAGCACCGACGGTAGACAGCCATACACTGAAGCTTTCTTT. Residues: CASTDGRQPYTEAFF. V is TRBV6-5 and J is TRBJ1-1, with D possibly TRBD1 on 5 matching bases. This CDR3 has 15 amino acids. Trimming cost V 7 bases and J 3 bases, with 18 bases left between them. Germline V gives CDR1 MNHEY, CDR2 SVGAGI.

The chain recombines TRBV7-8 with TRBJ2-1; 8 nucleotides align to TRBD2. The CDR3 is made up of 13 amino acids. Germline trimming cut 5 bases from V and 12 bases from J; bases unmatched to any gene: 9. Per the germline V gene, CDR1 is SGHVS and CDR2 is FQNEAQ. CDR3 amino acids: CASSPGTRRGQFF. As DNA, the CDR3 is TGTGCCAGCAGCCCCGGGACTAGGAGGGGGCAGTTCTTC. Full variable domain (rest looked up from reference TRBV7-8 and TRBJ2-1): GAGVSQSPRYKVAKRGQDVALRCDPISGHVSLFWYQQALGQGPEFLTYFQNEAQLDKSGLPSDRFFAERPEGSVSTLKIQRTQQEDSAVYLCASSPGTRRGQFFGPGTRLTVL.

CDR3 DNA: TGCGCCAGCAGCTTGACGCGGGGCGAAGAGACCCAGTACTTC. It encodes CASSLTRGEETQYF. The chain has TRBV5-1 and TRBJ2-5; the D gene is possibly TRBD2 (6 bases). Per germline, CDR1 SGHRS and CDR2 YFSETQ. This CDR3 spans 14 amino acids. Trimming removed 1 base at V and 3 bases at J, with 10 bases between.

This rearrangement joins TRBV6-6 to TRBJ2-1; D is ambiguous. The CDR3 contains 14 residues. Trimming shortened V by 7 bases and J by 4 bases, and 14 bases separated the two germline ends. In germline, CDR1 is MNHNY, CDR2 SVGAGI (reference sequence). The CDR3 loop reads CASTPSAVYNEQFF. CDR3 nucleotide sequence: TGTGCCAGCACCCCGTCGGCGGTTTACAATGAGCAGTTCTTC.

The chain links TRBV28 to TRBJ2-6; D may be TRBD2 (5 bases). V lost 3 bases, J lost 0 bases, and 6 bases lay in between. CDR1 is MDHEN, CDR2 SYDVKM, per germline. This CDR3 has 15 residues. DNA for the CDR3: TGTGCCAGCAGTTTCGGGGACTCTGGGGCCAACGTCCTGACTTTC. Translated, it gives CASSFGDSGANVLTF. Supplemented by reference TRBV28 and TRBJ2-6, the full variable domain reads DVKVTQSSRYLVKRTGEKVFLECVQDMDHENMFWYRQDPGLGLRLIYFSYDVKMKEKGDIPEGYSVSREKKERFSLILESASTNQTSMYLCASSFGDSGANVLTFGAGSRLTVL.

The chain carries TRBV28 and TRBJ2-4, with 7 bases aligning to TRBD1. The CDR3 has 18 amino acids. The V gene's germline CDR1 is MDHEN and CDR2 SYDVKM. V dropped 5 bases and J dropped 0; count of bases not matched to a gene: 13. The CDR3 protein is CASSTLPGQLLAKNIQYF. CDR3 bases: TGTGCCAGCAGTACCCTACCGGGACAGCTACTAGCCAAAAACATTCAGTACTTC.

This chain joins TRBV9 and TRBJ2-1; 9 bases agree with TRBD2. The V gene end was trimmed by 0 bases and the J gene end by 1 base; junction bases not matched to a gene: 5. The germline gives CDR1 SGDLS, CDR2 YYNGEE. This CDR3 spans 17 amino acids. CDR3 sequence: CASSVGSLAGSYNEQFF. CDR3 in DNA: TGTGCCAGCAGCGTAGGGTCACTAGCGGGTTCCTACAATGAGCAGTTCTTC. Complete variable domain (other parts from reference TRBV9 and TRBJ2-1): DSGVTQTPKHLITATGQRVTLRCSPRSGDLSVYWYQQSLDQGLQFLIQYYNGEERAKGNILERFSAQQFPDLHSELNLSSLELGDSALYFCASSVGSLAGSYNEQFFGPGTRLTVL.

This clone was seen only once. The chain links TRBV7-3 to TRBJ2-1, with 7 bases matching TRBD1. The CDR3 loop spans 15 amino acids. The junction had 6 bases not matched to a gene; V was cut back by 2 bases and J by 5 bases. Germline lookup yields CDR1 SGHTA and CDR2 FQGTGA. CDR3 nucleotides: TGTGCCAGCAGCTTACGGGCACAGGGGAACAATGAGCAGTTCTTC. Translation gives CASSLRAQGNNEQFF.

The V gene is TRBV29-1, the J gene TRBJ1-4; TRBD1 agrees at 10 bases. The CDR3 totals 15 residues. With V trimmed by 6 bases and J by 7 bases, 11 bases remained unmatched. The germline gives CDR1 SQVTM, CDR2 ANQGSEA. The CDR3 region is CSVSGTGVRGEKLFF. CDR3 nucleotide sequence: TGCAGCGTCTCCGGGACAGGGGTCAGAGGTGAAAAACTGTTTTTT. Full variable domain (rest looked up from reference TRBV29-1 and TRBJ1-4): SAVISQKPSRDICQRGTSLTIQCQVDSQVTMMFWYRQQPGQSLTLIATANQGSEATYESGFVIDKFPISRPNLTFSTLTVSNMSPEDSSIYLCSVSGTGVRGEKLFFGSGTQLSVL.

V gene TRBV19 combines with J gene TRBJ2-7, with TRBD1 matching 8 bases. The ends lost 6 bases at V and 3 bases at J; junction bases unmatched: 13. The CDR3 has 16 residues. Per germline, CDR1 LNHDA and CDR2 SQIVND (reference sequence). The CDR3 bases are TGTGCCAGTAGCCCCCCCCGGACAGGGAAAGTCTACGAGCAGTACTTC. This gives the protein CASSPPRTGKVYEQYF.

The rearrangement joins TRBV6-6 to TRBJ1-6; D unresolved. The germline CDR1 and CDR2 sequences are MNHNY and SVGAGI (reference sequence). Trimming shortened V by 2 bases and J by 4 bases, and 9 bases separated the two germline ends. This CDR3 region has 15 residues. The CDR3 coding sequence is TGTGCCAGCAGTTACGGGCAGGCGTATAATTCACCCCTCCACTTT. Translated: CASSYGQAYNSPLHF.

J is TRBJ2-1 and V is TRBV6-4, with 11 bases aligning to TRBD2. Trimming took 5 bases from V and 5 from J; bases not matched to a gene: 2. The CDR3 loop spans 14 amino acids. CDR1 is MRHNA and CDR2 is SNTAGT in the germline V gene. The CDR3 region has the DNA TGTGCCAGCAGTACGGGACTAGCGGACAATGAGCAGTTCTTC. Protein: CASSTGLADNEQFF.